This section outlines one TCR beta chain sequence together with its context. Germline CDR1 and CDR2: SGHRS and YFSETQ. Trimming removed 5 bases at V and 0 bases at J, with 15 bases between. CDR3 length: 16 amino acids. With random hexamers, reverse transcription was performed on roughly 0.45 to 1 ug of RNA. A multiplex approach, immunoSEQ multiplex PCR, amplified TCR beta CDR3 across 54 Vbeta and 13 Jbeta. MiXCR, run by TCRdb on the immunoSEQ multiplex PCR reads, gives a single entry per CDR3 protein. The table lists approximately 160,000 distinct CDR3 sequences, roughly 92% of them singletons. The data originate from a study of CD8 T cells in Susac syndrome.

The TCR was taken from a human donor with multiple sclerosis. J is TRBJ2-1 and V is TRBV5-1; perhaps D is TRBD1 or TRBD2 (5 bases each). What was sequenced was CD4+ T cells from PBMCs. For the CDR3, the DNA is TGCGCCAGCAGTCAAACGGGGCCTCCCTCCTACAATGAGCAGTTCTTC. Its translation is CASSQTGPPSYNEQFF.